This T cell receptor (beta chain) came from a study of blood T cell repertoires in COVID-19 (dated by TCRdb to 2020 to 2021). About the study as a whole: Samples from collaborators originated in the United States, Italy and Spain and spanned both the acute and convalescent phases of COVID-19. Sample metadata almost always included a de-identified subject ID, COVID-19 status, age in years and sex. The samples were drawn from two sources: the first 160 participants of the ongoing ImmuneRACE study, and 1,000 to 1,500 subjects contributed by 6 global collaborators. The material from the prospective study consisted of cDNA or gDNA derived from T cells, B-cell-depleted T cells, or PBMCs. Deeply sampled blood TCRbeta repertoires from subjects exposed to, actively infected with, or recovered from COVID-19 were included in the dataset. A freely available public database, intended as a resource for researchers studying the immune response to SARS-CoV-2, is where the repertoires were released. Where HLA class I and class II types were available, the types were taken from metadata supplied by the sample provider, not from assay-based typing. General conclusions and limits of the study: The quantity of clinical and demographic metadata differed by source and by participant and was supplied without curation.

The V end loses 3 bases and the J end loses 0 bases, and a stretch of 8 bases separates them. The germline V gene (reference sequence) gives CDR1 as LNHDA and CDR2 as SQIVND. Inclusive of the bounding cysteine and phenylalanine, the CDR3 is 15 residues long. Only CDR3 DNA is held: 45 bases, read in frame from base 1. This clone was picked up one time. Its antigen target is currently unknown. One base away there is no much larger clone; base qualities are not given. Another Seattle source contributed samples from volunteer blood donors who had recovered from COVID-19. The collaborating institutions used their own protocols to collect whole blood in K2EDTA tubes. Collaborator samples were shipped for TCRbeta analysis as frozen whole blood, isolated PBMCs, or DNA extracted from either sample type. TCRbeta CDR3 regions were amplified from genomic DNA using the immunoSEQ Assay, a bias-controlled multiplex PCR. Concerning the study's data processing: Nucleated cell counts per sample were estimated from amplification of reference gene primers within the assay. Sequence reads were collapsed and filtered to measure the absolute abundance of every unique TCRbeta CDR3 rearrangement. For each sample, productive Simpson clonality was calculated as the square root of Simpson's diversity index over productive rearrangements. TCRdb holds this immuneACCESS table with in-frame rearrangements only. Some clones are missing; in checked studies, unresolved V genes explain under half, and the rest has no known cause. V, J and clone size are those of that table, while D and trimming were read from the DNA. The table for this sample lists 310,000 or so clones; roughly 86% of them were counted only once. The biggest ten clones account for approximately 2% of the sample.

Recombination linked TRBV19 to TRBJ2-2; possibly the D gene is TRBD1, per 6 matching bases. The material sequenced was peripheral blood. The TCR originated in a woman between 25 and 40 years old who had recovered from COVID-19. CDR3 protein: CASSIRTANTGELFF. The nucleotide sequence is given as TGTGCCAGTAGTATTAGGACAGCGAACACCGGGGAGCTGTTTTTT.